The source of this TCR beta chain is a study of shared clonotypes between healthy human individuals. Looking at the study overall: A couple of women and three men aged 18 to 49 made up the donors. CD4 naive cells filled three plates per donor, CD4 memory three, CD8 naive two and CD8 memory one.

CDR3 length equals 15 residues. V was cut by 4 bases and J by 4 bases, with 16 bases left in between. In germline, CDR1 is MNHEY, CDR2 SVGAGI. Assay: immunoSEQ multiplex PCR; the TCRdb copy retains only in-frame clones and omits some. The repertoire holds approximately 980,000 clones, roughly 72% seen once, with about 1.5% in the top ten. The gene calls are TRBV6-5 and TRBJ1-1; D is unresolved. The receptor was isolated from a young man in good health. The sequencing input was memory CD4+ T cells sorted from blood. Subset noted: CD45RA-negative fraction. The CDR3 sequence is CASSWAQNLGTEAFF. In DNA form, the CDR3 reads TGTGCCAGCAGTTGGGCCCAGAATCTCGGCACTGAAGCTTTCTTT.